This T cell receptor beta chain was identified in a study of CD8 T cells in ankylosing spondylitis. TCRdb itself ran the 5' RACE reads through MiXCR, one entry per CDR3 protein. The data show 210,000 or so distinct CDR3 sequences, around 24% seen once. This CDR3 contains 12 residues. Germline assignment: CDR1 MDHEN and CDR2 SYDVKM. Trimming left V 2 bases short and J 3 bases short, with 2 bases between. This clonotype was seen many times. V usage is TRBV28 and J usage is TRBJ1-3; D gene unclear. Sequenced material: blood, either unsorted or a sorted T cell fraction (not recorded which). This TCR came from a male donor with ankylosing spondylitis or in good health (not recorded which). CDR3 region: CASSLLGNTIYF. DNA for the CDR3: TGTGCCAGCAGTTTACTTGGAAACACCATATATTTT.